This T cell receptor (beta chain) was recorded in a study of tumor and adjacent non-tumor tissue in lung cancer. The template was RNA from unsorted bulk tissue. This non-tumor lung sample came from over 3 cm beyond the tumor edge. TCRbeta libraries were built with three rounds of nested PCR, modified from ARM-PCR. TCRdb independently ran MiXCR on the multiplex PCR reads; one entry per CDR3 protein. The profile shows some 73,000 distinct CDR3 sequences, approximately 80% of them singletons. Remarks on this clonotype: Its antigen is not identified.

There are 15 residues in the CDR3. Trimming removed 5 bases from V and 8 bases from J, with 21 bases in between. Germline assignment: CDR1 SQVTM and CDR2 ANQGSEA. Study results and caveats: Tumor repertoires had a smaller top 100 clone share than normal lung.

The chain carries TRBV29-1 and TRBJ1-4; weak D call: TRBD1 (6 bases). Input material: distant non-tumor lung tissue. This sequence was found in a man in his sixties with non-small cell lung cancer. CDR3 coding DNA: TGCAGCGTTCATCCCTCCATGGGAAGGGGGGAAAAACTGTTTTTT. This sequence encodes CSVHPSMGRGEKLFF.